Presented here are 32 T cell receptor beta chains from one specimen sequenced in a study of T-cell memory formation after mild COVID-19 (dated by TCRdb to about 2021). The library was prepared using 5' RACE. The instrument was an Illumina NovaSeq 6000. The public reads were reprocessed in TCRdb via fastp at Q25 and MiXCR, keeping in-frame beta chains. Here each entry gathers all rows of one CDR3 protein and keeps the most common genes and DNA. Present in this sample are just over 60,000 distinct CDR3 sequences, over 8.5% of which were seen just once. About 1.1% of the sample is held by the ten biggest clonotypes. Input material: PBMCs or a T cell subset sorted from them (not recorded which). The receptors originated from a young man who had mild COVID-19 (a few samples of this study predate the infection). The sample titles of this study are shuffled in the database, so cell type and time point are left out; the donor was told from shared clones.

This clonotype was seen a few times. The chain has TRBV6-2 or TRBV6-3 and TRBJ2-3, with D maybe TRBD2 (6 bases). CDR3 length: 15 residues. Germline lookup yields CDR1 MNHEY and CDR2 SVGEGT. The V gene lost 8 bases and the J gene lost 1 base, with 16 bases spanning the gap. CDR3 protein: CASSGLLIGTDTQYF. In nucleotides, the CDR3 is TGTGCCAGCTCGGGACTCCTAATTGGCACAGATACGCAGTATTTT.

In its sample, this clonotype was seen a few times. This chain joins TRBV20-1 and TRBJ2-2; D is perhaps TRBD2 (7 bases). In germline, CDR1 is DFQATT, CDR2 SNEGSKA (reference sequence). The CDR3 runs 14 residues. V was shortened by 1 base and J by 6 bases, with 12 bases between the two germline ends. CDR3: CSARAGGLSGELFF. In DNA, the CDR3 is TGCAGTGCTAGAGCGGGGGGCCTGTCCGGGGAGCTGTTTTTT.

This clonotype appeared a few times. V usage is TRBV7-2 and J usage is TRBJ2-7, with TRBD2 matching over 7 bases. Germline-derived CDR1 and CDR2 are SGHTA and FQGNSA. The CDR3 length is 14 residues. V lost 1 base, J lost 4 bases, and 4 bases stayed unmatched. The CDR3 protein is CASSLDGAGYEQYF. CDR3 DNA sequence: TGTGCCAGCAGCTTAGACGGAGCGGGATACGAGCAGTACTTC.

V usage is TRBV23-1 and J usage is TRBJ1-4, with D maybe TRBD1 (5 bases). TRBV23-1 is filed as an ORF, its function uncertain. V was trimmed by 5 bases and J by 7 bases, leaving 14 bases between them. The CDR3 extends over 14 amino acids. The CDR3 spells CASSWWGRTEKLFF. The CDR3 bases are TGCGCCAGCAGTTGGTGGGGGAGGACTGAAAAACTGTTTTTT.

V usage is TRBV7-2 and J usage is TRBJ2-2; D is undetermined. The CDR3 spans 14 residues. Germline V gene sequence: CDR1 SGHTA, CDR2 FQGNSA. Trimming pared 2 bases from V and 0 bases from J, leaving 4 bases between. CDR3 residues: CASSLSSNTGELFF. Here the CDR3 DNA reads TGTGCCAGCAGCTTAAGCTCGAACACCGGGGAGCTGTTTTTT.

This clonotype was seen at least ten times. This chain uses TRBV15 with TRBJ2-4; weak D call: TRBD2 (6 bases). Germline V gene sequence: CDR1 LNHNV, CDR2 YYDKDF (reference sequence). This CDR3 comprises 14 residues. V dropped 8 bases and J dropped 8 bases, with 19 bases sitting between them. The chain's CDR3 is CATGRGAGPDIQYF. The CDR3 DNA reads TGTGCCACCGGCCGTGGGGCGGGGCCGGACATTCAGTACTTC.

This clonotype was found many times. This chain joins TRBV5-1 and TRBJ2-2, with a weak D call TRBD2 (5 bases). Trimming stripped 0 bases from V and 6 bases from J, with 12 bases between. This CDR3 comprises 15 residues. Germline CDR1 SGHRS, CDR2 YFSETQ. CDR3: CASSLDPGLAGELFF. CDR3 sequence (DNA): TGCGCCAGCAGCTTGGACCCGGGATTGGCCGGGGAGCTGTTTTTT.

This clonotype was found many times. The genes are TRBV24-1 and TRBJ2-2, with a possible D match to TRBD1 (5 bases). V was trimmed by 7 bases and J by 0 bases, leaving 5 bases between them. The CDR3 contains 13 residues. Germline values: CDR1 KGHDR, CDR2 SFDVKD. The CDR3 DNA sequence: TGTGCCACCAGGACAGCGAACACCGGGGAGCTGTTTTTT. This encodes CATRTANTGELFF.

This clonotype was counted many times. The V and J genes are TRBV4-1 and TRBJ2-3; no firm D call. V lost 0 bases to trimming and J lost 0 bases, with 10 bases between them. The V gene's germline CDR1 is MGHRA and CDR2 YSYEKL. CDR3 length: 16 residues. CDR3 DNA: TGCGCCAGCAGCCAAGAGGCCTTTCCTAGCACAGATACGCAGTATTTT. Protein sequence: CASSQEAFPSTDTQYF.

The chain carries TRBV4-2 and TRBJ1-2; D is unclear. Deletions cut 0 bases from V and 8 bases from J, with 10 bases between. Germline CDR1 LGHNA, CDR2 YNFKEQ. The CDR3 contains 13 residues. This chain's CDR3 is CASSQDFREGYTF. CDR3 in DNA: TGTGCCAGCAGCCAAGACTTTCGGGAGGGCTACACCTTC.

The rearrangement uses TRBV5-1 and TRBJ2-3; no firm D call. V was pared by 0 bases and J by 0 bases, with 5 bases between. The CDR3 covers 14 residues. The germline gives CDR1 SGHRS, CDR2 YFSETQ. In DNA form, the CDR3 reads TGCGCCAGCAGCTTGGCAGATAGCACAGATACGCAGTATTTT. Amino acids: CASSLADSTDTQYF.

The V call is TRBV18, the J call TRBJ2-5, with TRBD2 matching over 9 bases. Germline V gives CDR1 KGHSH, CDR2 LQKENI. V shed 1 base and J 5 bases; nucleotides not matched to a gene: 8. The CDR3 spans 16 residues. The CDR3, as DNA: TGTGCCAGCTCACCACGCGTAGCGGGGGAGGTGGAGACCCAGTACTTC. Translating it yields CASSPRVAGEVETQYF.

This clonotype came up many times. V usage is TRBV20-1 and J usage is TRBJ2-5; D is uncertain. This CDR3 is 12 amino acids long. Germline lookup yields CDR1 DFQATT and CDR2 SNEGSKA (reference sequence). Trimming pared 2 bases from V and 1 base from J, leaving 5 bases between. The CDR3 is CSARHSQETQYF. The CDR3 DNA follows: TGCAGTGCTAGACACAGCCAAGAGACCCAGTACTTC.

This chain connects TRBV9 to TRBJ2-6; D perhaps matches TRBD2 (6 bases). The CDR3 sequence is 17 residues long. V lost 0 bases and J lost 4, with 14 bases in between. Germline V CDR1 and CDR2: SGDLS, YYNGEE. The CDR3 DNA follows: TGTGCCAGCAGCGTAGTGGGGGGTCCGGGAGGGGCCAACGTCCTGACTTTC. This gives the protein CASSVVGGPGGANVLTF.

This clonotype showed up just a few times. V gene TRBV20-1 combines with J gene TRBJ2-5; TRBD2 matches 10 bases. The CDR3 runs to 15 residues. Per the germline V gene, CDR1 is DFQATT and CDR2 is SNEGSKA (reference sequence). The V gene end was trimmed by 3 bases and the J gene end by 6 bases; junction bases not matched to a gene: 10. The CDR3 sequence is CSASATSGVRKTQYF. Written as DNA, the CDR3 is TGCAGTGCTAGTGCCACTAGCGGGGTGCGAAAGACCCAGTACTTC.

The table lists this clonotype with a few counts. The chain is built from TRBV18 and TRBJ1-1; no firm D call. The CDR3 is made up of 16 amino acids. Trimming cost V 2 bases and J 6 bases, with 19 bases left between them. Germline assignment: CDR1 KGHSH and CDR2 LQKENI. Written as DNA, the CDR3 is TGTGCCAGCTCACCAAATGATATAGGACGTGGGGCTGAAGCTTTCTTT. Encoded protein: CASSPNDIGRGAEAFF.

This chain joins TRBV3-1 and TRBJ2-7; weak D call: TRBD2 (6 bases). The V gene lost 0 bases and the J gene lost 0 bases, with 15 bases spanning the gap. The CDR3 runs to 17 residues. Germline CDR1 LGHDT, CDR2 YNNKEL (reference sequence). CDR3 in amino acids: CASSQEGRGFISYEQYF. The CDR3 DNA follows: TGTGCCAGCAGCCAAGAGGGTCGGGGGTTCATCTCCTACGAGCAGTACTTC.

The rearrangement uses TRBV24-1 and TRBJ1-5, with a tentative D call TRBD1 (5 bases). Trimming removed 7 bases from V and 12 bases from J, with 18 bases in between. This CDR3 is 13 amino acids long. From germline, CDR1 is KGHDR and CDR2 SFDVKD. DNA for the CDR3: TGTGCCACCAGCGCTCCCCCGGACGGACACCAGCATTTT. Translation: CATSAPPDGHQHF.

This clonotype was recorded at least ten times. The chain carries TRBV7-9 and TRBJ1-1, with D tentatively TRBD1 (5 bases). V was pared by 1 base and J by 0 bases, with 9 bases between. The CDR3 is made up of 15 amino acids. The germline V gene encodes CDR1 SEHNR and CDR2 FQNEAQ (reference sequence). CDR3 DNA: TGTGCCAGCAGCTTAGTTGCGGGGCTGAACACTGAAGCTTTCTTT. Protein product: CASSLVAGLNTEAFF.

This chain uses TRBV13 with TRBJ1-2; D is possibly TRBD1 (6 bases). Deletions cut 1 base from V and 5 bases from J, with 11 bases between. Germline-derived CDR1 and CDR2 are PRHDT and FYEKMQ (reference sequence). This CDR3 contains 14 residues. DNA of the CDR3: TGTGCCAGCAGCTTAGAACGTGGACAGTATGGCTACACCTTC. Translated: CASSLERGQYGYTF.

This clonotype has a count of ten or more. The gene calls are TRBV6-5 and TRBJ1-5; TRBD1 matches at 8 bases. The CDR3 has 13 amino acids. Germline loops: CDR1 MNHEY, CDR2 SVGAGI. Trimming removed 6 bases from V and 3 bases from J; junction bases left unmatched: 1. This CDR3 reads CASRDRDNQPQHF. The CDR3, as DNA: TGTGCCAGCAGGGACAGGGACAATCAGCCCCAGCATTTT.

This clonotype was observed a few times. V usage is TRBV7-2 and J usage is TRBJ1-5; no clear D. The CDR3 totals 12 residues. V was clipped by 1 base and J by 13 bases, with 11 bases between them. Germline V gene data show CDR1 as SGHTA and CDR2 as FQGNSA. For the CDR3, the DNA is TGTGCCAGCAGCTTAGGGCCCAGGCCACAGCATTTT. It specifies CASSLGPRPQHF.

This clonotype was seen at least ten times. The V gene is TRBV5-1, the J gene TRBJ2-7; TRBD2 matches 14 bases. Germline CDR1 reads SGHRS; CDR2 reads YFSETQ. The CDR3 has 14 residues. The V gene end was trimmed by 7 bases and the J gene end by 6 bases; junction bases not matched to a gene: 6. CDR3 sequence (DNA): TGCGCCAGCCGAACCGGACTAGCGGGGGGCGAGCAGTACTTC. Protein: CASRTGLAGGEQYF.

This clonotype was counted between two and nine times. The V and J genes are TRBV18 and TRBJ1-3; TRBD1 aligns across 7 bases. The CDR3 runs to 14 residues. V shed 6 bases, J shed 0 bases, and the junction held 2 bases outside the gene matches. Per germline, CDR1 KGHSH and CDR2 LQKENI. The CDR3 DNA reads TGTGCCAGCTCGTCAGGGGGCTCTGGAAACACCATATATTTT. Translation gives CASSSGGSGNTIYF.

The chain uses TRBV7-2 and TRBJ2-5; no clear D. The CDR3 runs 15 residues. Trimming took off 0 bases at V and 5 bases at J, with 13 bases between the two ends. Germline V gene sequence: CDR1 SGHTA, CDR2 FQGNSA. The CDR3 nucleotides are TGTGCCAGCAGCTTAGCGCAAGGGTCGAGGGAGACCCAGTACTTC. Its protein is CASSLAQGSRETQYF.

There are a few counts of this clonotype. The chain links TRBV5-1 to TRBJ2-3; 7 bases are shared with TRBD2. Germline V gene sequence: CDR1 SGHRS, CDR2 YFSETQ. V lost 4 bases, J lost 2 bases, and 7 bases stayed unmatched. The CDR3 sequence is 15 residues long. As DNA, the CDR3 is TGCGCCAGCAGCGGGGGAGGGGCGATCACAGATACGCAGTATTTT. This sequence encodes CASSGGGAITDTQYF. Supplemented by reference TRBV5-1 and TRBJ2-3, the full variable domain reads KAGVTQTPRYLIKTRGQQVTLSCSPISGHRSVSWYQQTPGQGLQFLFEYFSETQRNKGNFPGRFSGRQFSNSRSEMNVSTLELGDSALYLCASSGGGAITDTQYFGPGTRLTVL.

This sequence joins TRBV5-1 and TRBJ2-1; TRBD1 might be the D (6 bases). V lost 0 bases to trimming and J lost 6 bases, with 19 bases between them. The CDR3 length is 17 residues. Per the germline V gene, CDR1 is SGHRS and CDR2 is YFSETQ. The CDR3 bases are TGCGCCAGCAGCTTGGGGCTCCAGGGGTCCCTGCTCAATGAGCAGTTCTTC. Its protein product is CASSLGLQGSLLNEQFF.

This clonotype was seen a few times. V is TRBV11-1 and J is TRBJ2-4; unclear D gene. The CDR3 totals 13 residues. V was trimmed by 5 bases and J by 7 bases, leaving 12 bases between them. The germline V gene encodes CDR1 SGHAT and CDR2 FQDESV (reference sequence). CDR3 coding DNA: TGTGCCAGCAGCGTCGGAGCCGATAACATTCAGTACTTC. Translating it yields CASSVGADNIQYF.

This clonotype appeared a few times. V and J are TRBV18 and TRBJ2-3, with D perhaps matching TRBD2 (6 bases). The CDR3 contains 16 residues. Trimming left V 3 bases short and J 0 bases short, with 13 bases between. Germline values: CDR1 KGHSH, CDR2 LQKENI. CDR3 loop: CASSPSGGSSTDTQYF. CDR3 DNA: TGTGCCAGCTCACCTTCCGGGGGATCTAGCACAGATACGCAGTATTTT.

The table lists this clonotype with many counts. The CDR3 protein is CASKIDTGELFF. DNA for the CDR3: TGCGCCAGCAAAATAGACACCGGGGAGCTGTTTTTT. This chain links TRBV5-1 with TRBJ2-2; D gene unclear. Trimming shortened V by 6 bases and J by 3 bases, and 6 bases separated the two germline ends. CDR1 and CDR2 (germline): SGHRS, YFSETQ. The CDR3 consists of 12 residues. Based on the CDR3 plus reference TRBV5-1 and TRBJ2-2, the full variable domain is KAGVTQTPRYLIKTRGQQVTLSCSPISGHRSVSWYQQTPGQGLQFLFEYFSETQRNKGNFPGRFSGRQFSNSRSEMNVSTLELGDSALYLCASKIDTGELFFGEGSRLTVL.

CDR3 in DNA: TGTGCCAGCAGCTTGGGGACTAGCGGAGACAGCACAGATACGCAGTATTTT. It codes for CASSLGTSGDSTDTQYF. The V gene is TRBV7-6, the J gene TRBJ2-3; 11 bases agree with TRBD2. The CDR3 covers 17 residues. Germline V gives CDR1 SGHVS, CDR2 FNYEAQ. J was trimmed by 0 bases and V by 3 bases; bases with no gene match: 5.

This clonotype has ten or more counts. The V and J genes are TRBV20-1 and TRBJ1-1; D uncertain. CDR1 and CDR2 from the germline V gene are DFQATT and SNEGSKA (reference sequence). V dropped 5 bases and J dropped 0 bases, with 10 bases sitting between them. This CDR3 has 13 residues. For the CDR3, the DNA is TGCAGTGCTGTAACAGCCTTGAACACTGAAGCTTTCTTT. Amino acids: CSAVTALNTEAFF.